This TCR beta chain comes out of a study of technical replicates of blood from a handful of donors. Assay used: immunoSEQ multiplex PCR; TCRdb lists only in-frame clones, some missing. The data show approximately 69,000 clones, with around 97% seen just once and approximately 0.21% held by the top ten. CDR3 length: 11 residues. Per germline, CDR1 LNHDA and CDR2 SQIVND (reference sequence). Trimming left V 6 bases short and J 7 bases short, with 4 bases between. This TCR was sampled from a human donor in good health. The sequenced material came from T cells isolated from PBMCs. The chain couples TRBV19 to TRBJ1-6; unclear D gene. The CDR3 sequence is CASRSNSPLHF. As DNA, the CDR3 is TGTGCCAGTAGGTCGAATTCACCCCTCCACTTT.